One sample yielded the 10 T cell receptor beta chains listed below, sequenced in a study of cytomegalovirus exposure and HLA in healthy donors. PCR used 60 Vbeta primers and 13 Jbeta primers. The data were produced by immunoSEQ multiplex PCR, yet TCRdb's version contains in-frame clones alone and is incomplete. Of around 150,000 clones in the sample, roughly 65% were seen once. Material for sequencing was PBMCs. The receptors here all came from a man aged 60 to 75 in good health and CMV-seronegative.

The table lists this clone with a count of one. The chain is built from TRBV5-3 and TRBJ2-5; TRBD1 matches 7 bases. TRBV5-3 is marked as an open reading frame, function uncertain. This CDR3 has 12 amino acids. V was pared by 3 bases and J by 5 bases, with 1 base of the junction left unmatched. The CDR3 DNA reads TGTGCCAGAAGCTCGACAGGGGAGACCCAGTACTTC. Amino acids: CARSSTGETQYF.

This clone was counted only a few times. The rearrangement links TRBV5-4 to TRBJ1-1; D is possibly TRBD1 (6 bases). This CDR3 region has 17 residues. V was cut by 1 base and J by 0 bases, with 16 bases left in between. From germline, CDR1 is SGHNT and CDR2 YYREEE (reference sequence). The CDR3 DNA sequence: TGTGCCAGCAGCTTGCTATTAGGGGGGGGCATGAACACTGAAGCTTTCTTT. Protein: CASSLLLGGGMNTEAFF.

This clone has just a few counts. CDR3 amino acids: CASSLGATGELFF. The CDR3 DNA reads TGTGCCAGCAGCTTAGGGGCAACCGGGGAGCTGTTTTTT. The gene calls are TRBV7-2 and TRBJ2-2; no definite D call. Germline V gene data show CDR1 as SGHTA and CDR2 as FQGNSA. V lost 1 base to trimming and J lost 5 bases, with 5 bases between them. This CDR3 contains 13 residues.

The chain links TRBV5-1 to TRBJ1-5; the D gene is possibly TRBD1 (6 bases). Looked up from germline, CDR1 is SGHRS and CDR2 is YFSETQ. V was clipped by 4 bases and J by 4 bases, with 9 bases between them. The CDR3 sequence is 13 residues long. The CDR3 DNA sequence: TGCGCCAGCAGCGGACAGCCAAATCAGCCCCAGCATTTT. Translated, it gives CASSGQPNQPQHF.

The chain combines TRBV19 with TRBJ1-1; a possible D gene is TRBD1 (6 bases). The germline V and J ends were trimmed by 3 bases and 4 bases, with 15 bases remaining between them. The CDR3 spans 15 residues. Germline V gives CDR1 LNHDA, CDR2 SQIVND (reference sequence). The CDR3 DNA reads as TGTGCCAGTAGTATGCCGCAGGGGTTCCGCACTGAAGCTTTCTTT. Its protein product is CASSMPQGFRTEAFF.

CDR3 bases: TGTGCCAGCAGCTTAAATCCCGGGACTAGGGAGACCCAGTACTTC. Residues: CASSLNPGTRETQYF. The rearrangement uses TRBV7-3 and TRBJ2-5, with 8 nucleotides matching TRBD2. This CDR3 comprises 15 residues. Germline CDR1 reads SGHTA; CDR2 reads FQGTGA. Trimming at V came to 1 base and at J to 5 bases, leaving 6 bases not matched to a gene.

This chain connects TRBV30 to TRBJ2-3, with 7 positions matching TRBD1. Germline lookup yields CDR1 GTSNPN and CDR2 SVGIG (reference sequence). V dropped 1 base and J dropped 2; count of bases not matched to a gene: 6. The CDR3 totals 15 residues. The CDR3 region has the DNA TGTGCCTGGAGTGAGGGGGCCGACCTCACAGATACGCAGTATTTT. It translates to CAWSEGADLTDTQYF.

This clone has only a few counts. The chain recombines TRBV7-2 with TRBJ1-5; tentative D call: TRBD1 (5 bases). V lost 1 base and J lost 4, with 11 bases in between. In germline, CDR1 is SGHTA, CDR2 FQGNSA. This CDR3 comprises 15 residues. Here the CDR3 DNA reads TGTGCCAGCAGCTTAGTCGGGCAGGGTAATCAGCCCCAGCATTTT. This translates into CASSLVGQGNQPQHF.

The rearrangement joins TRBV5-6 to TRBJ2-1; TRBD2 matches 11 bases. Germline CDR1 SGHDT, CDR2 YYEEEE. The CDR3 extends over 16 amino acids. With V trimmed by 3 bases and J by 4 bases, 6 bases remained unmatched. CDR3 in amino acids: CASSSAGLAVYNEQFF. The CDR3 DNA is TGTGCCAGCAGCTCGGCGGGACTAGCGGTTTACAATGAGCAGTTCTTC.

This clone was seen just once. This chain uses TRBV6-5 with TRBJ2-7, with 11 bases matching TRBD2. The CDR3 loop spans 15 amino acids. Trimming at V came to 6 bases and at J to 3 bases, leaving 7 bases not matched to a gene. Germline values: CDR1 MNHEY, CDR2 SVGAGI. CDR3 in DNA: TGTGCCAGCAGCCCGGGACTAGCGGTTTACTACGAGCAGTACTTC. It translates to CASSPGLAVYYEQYF.